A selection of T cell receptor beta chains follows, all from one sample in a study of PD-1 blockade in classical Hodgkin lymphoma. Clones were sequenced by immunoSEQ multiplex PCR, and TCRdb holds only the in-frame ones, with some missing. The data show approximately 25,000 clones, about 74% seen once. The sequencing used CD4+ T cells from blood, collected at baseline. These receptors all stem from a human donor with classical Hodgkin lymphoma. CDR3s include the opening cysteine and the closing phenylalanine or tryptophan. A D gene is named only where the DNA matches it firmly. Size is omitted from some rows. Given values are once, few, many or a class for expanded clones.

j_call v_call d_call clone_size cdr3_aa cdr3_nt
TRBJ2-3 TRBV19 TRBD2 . CASSIGGGEDTQYF TGTGCCAGTAGTATAGGCGGGGGGGAAGATACGCAGTATTTT
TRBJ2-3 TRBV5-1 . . CASSTGSVGDTQYF TGCGCCAGCAGCACGGGGTCCGTTGGGGATACGCAGTATTTT
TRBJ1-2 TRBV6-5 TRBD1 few CASSYSQGARGYTF TGTGCCAGCAGTTACTCGCAGGGGGCTAGAGGCTACACCTTC
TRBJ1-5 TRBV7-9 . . CASSPQYNQPQHF TGCGCCAGCAGCCCACAATACAATCAGCCCCAGCATTTT
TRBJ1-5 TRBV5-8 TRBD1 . CASSLGTGGNQPQHF TGTGCCAGCAGCTTGGGTACAGGGGGCAATCAGCCCCAGCATTTT
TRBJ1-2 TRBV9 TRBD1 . CASSPWTGGSNYGYTF TGTGCCAGCAGCCCTTGGACAGGGGGTTCTAACTATGGCTACACCTTC
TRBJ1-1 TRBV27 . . CASSEAGQNTEAFF TGTGCCAGCAGTGAGGCAGGACAGAACACTGAAGCTTTCTTT
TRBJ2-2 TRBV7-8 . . CASSLTPWATGELFF TGTGCCAGCAGCTTAACCCCCTGGGCCACCGGGGAGCTGTTTTTT
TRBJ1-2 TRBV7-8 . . CASSLAGGITWGYTF TGTGCCAGCAGCTTAGCAGGGGGAATTACATGGGGCTACACCTTC
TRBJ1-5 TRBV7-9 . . CASSSPYDSQPQHF TGTGCCAGCAGCTCACCTTATGACAGTCAGCCCCAGCATTTT
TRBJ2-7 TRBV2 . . CASREGTGNYYEQYF TGTGCCAGCAGGGAGGGGACGGGGAACTACTACGAGCAGTACTTC
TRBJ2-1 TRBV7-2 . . CASSPSPLDNEQFF TGTGCCAGCAGTCCATCGCCCCTAGACAATGAGCAGTTCTTC
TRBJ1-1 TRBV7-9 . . CASSSVGGRPEAFF TGTGCCAGCAGCTCCGTTGGTGGGAGGCCTGAAGCTTTCTTT
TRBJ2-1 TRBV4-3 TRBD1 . CASSQEWLLAGQGEFF TGCGCCAGCAGCCAAGAATGGCTCCTGGCCGGACAGGGAGAGTTCTTC
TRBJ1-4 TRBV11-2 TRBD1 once CASSEPGQGSEKLFF TGTGCCAGCAGCGAGCCGGGACAGGGAAGCGAAAAACTGTTTTTT
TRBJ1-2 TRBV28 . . CASSLKAPSVRGYTF TGTGCCAGCAGTTTAAAGGCGCCGAGTGTGCGTGGCTACACCTTC
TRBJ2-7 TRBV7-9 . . CASSRDSFVDEQYF TGTGCCAGCAGCCGAGATAGTTTTGTTGACGAGCAGTACTTC
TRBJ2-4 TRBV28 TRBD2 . CASSSGGGKNIQYF TGTGCCAGCAGTAGCGGGGGGGGCAAAAACATTCAGTACTTC